This T cell receptor (beta chain) was captured by sequencing in a study of blood T cell repertoires in COVID-19. The wider study: Researchers got acute and convalescent COVID-19 samples from the United States, Italy and Spain.

V lost 0 bases to trimming and J lost 7 bases; unmatched junction nucleotides: 5. Germline CDR1 and CDR2: SGHTA and FQGTGA. The CDR3 totals 15 residues. Method: immunoSEQ multiplex PCR; TCRdb's copy keeps in-frame clones and lacks some. There are 130,000 to 150,000 clones in the sample; more than 75% occur only once, and 0.95% to 1.5% lies in the top ten. The receptor's source is a woman between 25 and 40 years old with acute COVID-19. Material for sequencing was PBMCs or T cells enriched from blood (not recorded which). This chain links TRBV7-3 with TRBJ2-1; TRBD2 agrees at 8 bases. CDR3 residues: CASSLTSGISNEQFF. The CDR3 DNA reads TGTGCCAGCAGCTTAACTAGCGGGATATCAAATGAGCAGTTCTTC.